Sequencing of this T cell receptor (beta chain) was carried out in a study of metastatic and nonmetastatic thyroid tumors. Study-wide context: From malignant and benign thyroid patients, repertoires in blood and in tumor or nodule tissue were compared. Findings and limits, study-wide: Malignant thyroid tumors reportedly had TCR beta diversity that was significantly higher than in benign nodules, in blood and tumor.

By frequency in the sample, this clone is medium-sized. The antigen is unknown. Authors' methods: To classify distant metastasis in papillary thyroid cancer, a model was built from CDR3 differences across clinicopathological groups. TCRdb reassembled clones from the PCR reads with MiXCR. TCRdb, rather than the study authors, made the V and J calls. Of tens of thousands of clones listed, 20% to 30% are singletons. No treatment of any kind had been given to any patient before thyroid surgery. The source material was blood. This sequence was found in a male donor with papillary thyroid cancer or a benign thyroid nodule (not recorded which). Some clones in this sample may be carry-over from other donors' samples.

The CDR3 spells CASSYSQGTYEQYF. CDR3 DNA sequence: TGTGCCAGCAGTTATAGTCAGGGGACCTACGAGCAGTACTTC. The V call is TRBV6-5, the J call TRBJ2-7; D might be TRBD1 (6 bases). Trimming stripped 3 bases from V and 2 bases from J, with 11 bases between. Germline CDR1 reads MNHEY; CDR2 reads SVGAGI. CDR3 length: 14 amino acids.